This TCR beta chain was identified during a study of a mutant IDH1 vaccine in newly diagnosed glioma. Study overall: Treated patients had a mean age of approximately 41 years and a sex split that was around 62% male and about 40% female. Most patients had radiochemotherapy with temozolomide before enrollment; others had one alone.

Of note for this clone: Its target is unknown.

This table comes from immunoSEQ multiplex PCR, and its TCRdb copy is limited to in-frame clones, with some not included. The data contain about 50,000 clones, roughly 90% of them seen just once; the ten biggest clones take up about 2.2%. The V gene lost 2 bases and the J gene lost 2 bases, with 16 bases spanning the gap. Germline V gene data show CDR1 as SGHDT and CDR2 as YYEEEE. The CDR3 sequence is 16 residues long. Whole-study findings and limits: Most patients, around 93%, showed vaccine-induced immune responses.

Time point described: baseline, week 1 (first vaccination visit). As for treatment: pre-vaccination baseline after standard-of-care therapy. Those who donated had recent WHO grade 3 or 4 IDH1-mutant, ATRX-lost astrocytomas. The sequences come from PBMCs, collected from a glioma patient treated with radiotherapy, temozolomide or both. The TCR originated in a man aged 35 to 55 with glioma. The chain uses TRBV5-6 and TRBJ2-5; D gene uncertain. CDR3 sequence (DNA): TGTGCCAGCAGCTTTTGGCTCTCCCTACGACAAGAGACCCAGTACTTC. It encodes CASSFWLSLRQETQYF.